The rows below give T cell receptor beta chains drawn from one sample of a study of regulatory T cells in long-lasting Graves disease. TCRdb passed the multiplex PCR reads through MiXCR, listing each CDR3 protein once. The table shows 550,000 to 650,000 distinct CDR3 sequences, with about 16% occurring only once. This same sample was also taken into another study, of T cells in Graves' hyperthyroidism and ophthalmopathy.

The specimen was peripheral blood mononuclear cells (PBMCs), collected at new diagnosis, from a patient treated with antithyroid drugs. The receptor source for this set is a man between 18 and 35 years old with Graves disease. The CDR3 runs from the conserved cysteine through the conserved F or W. Each record gives: D gene, J gene, V gene, clone size, CDR3 protein, CDR3 DNA. A D gene is named only where the DNA matches it firmly. Clone size appears in some rows only: once, few, many, or a class for an expanded clone.

D: -; J: TRBJ1-1; V: TRBV24-1; size: -; CDR3: CATRSQAGTEAFF; DNA: TGTGCCACCAGGTCTCAGGCGGGGACTGAAGCTTTCTTT
D: -; J: TRBJ2-7; V: TRBV27; size: many; CDR3: CASSLTEGPSYEQYF; DNA: TGTGCCAGCAGTTTAACGGAGGGCCCCTCCTACGAGCAGTACTTC
D: -; J: TRBJ1-1; V: TRBV28; size: few; CDR3: CASRLLQGNTEAFF; DNA: TGTGCCAGCAGGCTGCTACAGGGGAACACTGAAGCTTTCTTT
D: -; J: TRBJ2-7; V: TRBV29-1; size: many; CDR3: CSVWWQGTYEQYF; DNA: TGCAGCGTTTGGTGGCAGGGCACCTACGAGCAGTACTTC
D: -; J: TRBJ1-4; V: TRBV30; size: few; CDR3: CAWSPTLLREKLFF; DNA: TGTGCCTGGAGTCCGACCCTTTTGCGGGAAAAACTGTTTTTT
D: -; J: TRBJ2-1; V: TRBV20-1; size: many; CDR3: CRTPAANNEQFF; DNA: TGCAGAACCCCAGCGGCCAACAATGAGCAGTTCTTC
D: -; J: TRBJ2-7; V: TRBV6-9; size: many; CDR3: CASSYLGDEQYF; DNA: TGTGCCAGCAGTTACCTAGGGGACGAGCAGTACTTC
D: TRBD2; J: TRBJ2-1; V: TRBV9; size: many; CDR3: CASSKRAGRNNEQFF; DNA: TGTGCCAGCAGCAAACGAGCGGGACGGAACAATGAGCAGTTCTTC
D: -; J: TRBJ1-3; V: TRBV2; size: many; CDR3: CASRDLTSLSGNTIYF; DNA: TGTGCCAGCAGGGATTTGACTTCTCTCTCTGGAAACACCATATATTTT
D: -; J: TRBJ1-2; V: TRBV13; size: few; CDR3: CASSLGDFYGYTF; DNA: TGTGCCAGCAGTCTAGGGGATTTCTATGGCTACACCTTC
D: -; J: TRBJ1-6; V: TRBV3-1; size: many; CDR3: CASSGGELFGSPLHF; DNA: TGTGCCAGCAGCGGCGGGGAATTGTTCGGGTCACCCCTCCACTTT
D: TRBD1; J: TRBJ2-2; V: TRBV5-1; size: -; CDR3: CASSPGGAAGELFF; DNA: TGCGCCAGCAGCCCAGGGGGCGCGGCCGGGGAGCTGTTTTTT
D: -; J: TRBJ2-7; V: TRBV5-1; size: few; CDR3: CASSLVGRTTSEQYF; DNA: TGCGCCAGCAGCCTGGTGGGACGGACGACCTCCGAGCAGTACTTC
D: TRBD1; J: TRBJ2-7; V: TRBV6-1; size: -; CDR3: CASSATTGTAYEQYF; DNA: TGTGCCAGCAGTGCAACGACAGGGACCGCCTACGAGCAGTACTTC
D: -; J: TRBJ2-1; V: TRBV11-2; size: many; CDR3: CASSLEGGTGRGHISEQFF; DNA: TGTGCCAGCAGCTTAGAGGGGGGGACAGGCCGAGGACACATCAGTGAGCAGTTCTTC
D: -; J: TRBJ1-1; V: TRBV30; size: -; CDR3: CACLGGGHAFF; DNA: TGTGCCTGTCTAGGGGGGGGCCATGCTTTCTTT
D: -; J: TRBJ2-5; V: TRBV20-1; size: few; CDR3: CSARGVLLRVAQYF; DNA: TGCAGTGCTAGGGGGGTACTACTACGGGTCGCCCAGTACTTC
D: TRBD2; J: TRBJ2-3; V: TRBV20-1; size: -; CDR3: CSVGRGSGMAGDTQYF; DNA: TGCAGTGTCGGGCGAGGTAGCGGGATGGCTGGGGATACGCAGTATTTT
D: -; J: TRBJ1-3; V: TRBV6-4; size: -; CDR3: CASTQTFHSGNTIYF; DNA: TGTGCCAGCACCCAAACTTTCCACTCTGGAAACACCATATATTTT
D: TRBD2; J: TRBJ2-7; V: TRBV20-1; size: many; CDR3: CSTTSGNEQYF; DNA: TGCAGTACGACTAGCGGGAACGAGCAGTACTTC